This T cell receptor beta chain was identified in a study of T cell changes during pregnancy in multiple sclerosis. This clone was seen just once. Libraries were prepared by immunoSEQ multiplex PCR; TCRdb keeps only in-frame clonotypes and omits some of them. The data show approximately 40,000 clones, about 91% seen once. Per the germline V gene, CDR1 is SNHLY and CDR2 is FYNNEI. This CDR3 spans 15 amino acids. The trim removed 4 bases at V and 7 bases at J, leaving 7 bases unmatched. The receptor's source is a female donor with multiple sclerosis, enrolled in a pregnancy study. Specimen: CD8+ T cells from peripheral blood mononuclear cells, collected in the third trimester of pregnancy. The chain couples TRBV2 to TRBJ1-4; 9 nucleotides line up with TRBD1. CDR3 in DNA: TGTGCCAGCAGTGGGCCGGGACAGGGTTTTGAAAAACTGTTTTTT. It specifies CASSGPGQGFEKLFF.